This TCR beta chain derives from a study of T cell responses to AZD1222 COVID-19 vaccine. Study findings and constraints: Repertoires were obtained only post-peak T cell response. Only a handful of people who got AZD1222 tested seropositive at baseline.

Measured with immunoSEQ multiplex PCR; TCRdb has only the in-frame clones, and not every one. The profile shows 100,000 to 120,000 clones, 88% of them singletons. Germline CDR1 is SNHLY and CDR2 is FYNNEI. The CDR3 totals 20 residues. V was trimmed by 0 bases and J by 0 bases, leaving 23 bases between them. A remark on this clone: The antigen remains unidentified.

Second doses were pooled across both intervals (about 4 or about 12 weeks). The chain combines TRBV2 with TRBJ1-1; perhaps TRBD1 as D (5 bases). Sequencing used peripheral blood, obtained 28 days after the second AZD1222 dose. The receptor comes from an adult who received the AZD1222 COVID-19 vaccine. The CDR3 DNA reads TGTGCCAGCAGTGAAGCGAGGTGGTTGGGCGGCAGGGACGTGAACACTGAAGCTTTCTTT. This sequence encodes CASSEARWLGGRDVNTEAFF.